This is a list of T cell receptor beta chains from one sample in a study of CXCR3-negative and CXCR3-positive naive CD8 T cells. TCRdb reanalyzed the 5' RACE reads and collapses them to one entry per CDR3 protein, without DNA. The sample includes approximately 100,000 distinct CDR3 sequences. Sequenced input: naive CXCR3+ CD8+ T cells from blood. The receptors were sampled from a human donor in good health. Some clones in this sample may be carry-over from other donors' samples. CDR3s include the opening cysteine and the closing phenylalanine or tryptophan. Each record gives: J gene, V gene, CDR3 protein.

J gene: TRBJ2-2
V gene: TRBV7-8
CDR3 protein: CASGGLAGPANTGELFF

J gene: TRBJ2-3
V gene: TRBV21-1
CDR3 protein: CASSKGGDGCTDTQYF

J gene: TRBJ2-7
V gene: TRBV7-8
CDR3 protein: CASSERDSDYEQYF

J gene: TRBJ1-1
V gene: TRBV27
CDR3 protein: CASSLAGSREAFF

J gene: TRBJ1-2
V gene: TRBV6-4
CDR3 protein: CASSDFGGLTYGYTF

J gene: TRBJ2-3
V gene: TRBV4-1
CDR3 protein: CASSQVERETDTQYF

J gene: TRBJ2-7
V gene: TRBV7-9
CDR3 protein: CASSLVVSYEQYF

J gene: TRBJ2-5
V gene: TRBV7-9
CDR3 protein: CASSSEREYLETQYF

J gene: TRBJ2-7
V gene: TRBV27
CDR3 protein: CASGGYSASYEQYF

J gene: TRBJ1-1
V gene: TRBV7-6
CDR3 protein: CASSPTSATGVPTEAFF

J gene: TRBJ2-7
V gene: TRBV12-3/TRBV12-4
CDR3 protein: CASSPISGTGTYEQYF

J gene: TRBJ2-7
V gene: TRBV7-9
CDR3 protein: CASSEGRTSYEQYF

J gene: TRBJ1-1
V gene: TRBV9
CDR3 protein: CASSAGQFNTEAFF

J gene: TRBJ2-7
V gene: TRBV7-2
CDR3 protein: CASSPWVGFDEQYF

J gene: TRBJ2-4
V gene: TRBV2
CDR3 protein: CASTTSGRAKNIKYF

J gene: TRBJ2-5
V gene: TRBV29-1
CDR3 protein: CSVDSGSETQYF

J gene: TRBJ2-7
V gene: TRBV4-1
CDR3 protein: CASSQEWGSYEQYF

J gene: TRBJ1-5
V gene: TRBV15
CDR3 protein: CATSRDGIEPQHF

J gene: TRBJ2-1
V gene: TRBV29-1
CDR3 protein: CSVGTGAFNEQFF

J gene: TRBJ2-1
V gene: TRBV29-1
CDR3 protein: CSVGLAGVYNEQFF

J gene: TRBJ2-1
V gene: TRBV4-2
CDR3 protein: CASSQRDGPPSSYNEQFF

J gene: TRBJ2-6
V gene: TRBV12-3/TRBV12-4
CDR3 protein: CASSLVVVESRGANVLTF

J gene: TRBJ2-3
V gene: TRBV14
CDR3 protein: CASSQALLAGGITDTQYF

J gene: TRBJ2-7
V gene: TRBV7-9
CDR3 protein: CASSPVQAGGGYEQYF

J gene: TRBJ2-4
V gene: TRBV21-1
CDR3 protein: CASPLPAGAKNIQYF

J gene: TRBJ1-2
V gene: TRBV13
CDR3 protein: CASSVGQRQYGYTF

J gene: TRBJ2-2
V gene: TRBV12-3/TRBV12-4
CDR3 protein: CASSFGGGELFF

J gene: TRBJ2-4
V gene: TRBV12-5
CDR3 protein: CASWDRECRVNIQYF

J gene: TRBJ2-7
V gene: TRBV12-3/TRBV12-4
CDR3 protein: CASQGPTYEQYF

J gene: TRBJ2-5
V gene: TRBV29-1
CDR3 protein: CSVEPAGERETQYF

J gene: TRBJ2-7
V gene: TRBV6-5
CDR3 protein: CASSYFGGSYEQYF

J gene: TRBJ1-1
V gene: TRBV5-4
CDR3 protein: CASSLARFTPDNTEAFF

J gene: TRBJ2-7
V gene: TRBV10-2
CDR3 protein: CASSDVGISYEQYF

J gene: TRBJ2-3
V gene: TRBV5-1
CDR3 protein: CASSLDGTSGDTQYF

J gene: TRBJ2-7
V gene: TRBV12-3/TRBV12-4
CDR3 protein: CASLDGNSYEQYF

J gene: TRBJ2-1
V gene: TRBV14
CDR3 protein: CASSPGTGGARDNEQFF

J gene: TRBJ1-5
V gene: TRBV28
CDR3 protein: CASSATRGGQPQHF

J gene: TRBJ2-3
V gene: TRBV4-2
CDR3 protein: CASSQDPRTSTDTQYF

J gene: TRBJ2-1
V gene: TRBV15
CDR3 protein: CATSRGRTEANYNEQFF

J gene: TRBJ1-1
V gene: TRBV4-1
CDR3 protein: CASSVTVRGSNTEAFF

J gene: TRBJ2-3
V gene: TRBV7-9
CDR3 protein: CASRHTLLGVAIGTDTQYF

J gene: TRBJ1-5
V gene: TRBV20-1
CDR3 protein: CSASGTGFSNQPQHF

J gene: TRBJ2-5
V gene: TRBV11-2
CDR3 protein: CASANPSPATQYF

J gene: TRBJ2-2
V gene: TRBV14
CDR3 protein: CASSQDAGELFF

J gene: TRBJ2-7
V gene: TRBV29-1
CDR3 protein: CSVVDRYEQYF

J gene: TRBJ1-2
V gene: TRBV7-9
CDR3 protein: CASSLALGGYTF

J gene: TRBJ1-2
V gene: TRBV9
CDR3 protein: CASSPRDRTYGYTF

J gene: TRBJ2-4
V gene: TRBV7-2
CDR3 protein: CASSLGGGLAKNIQYF

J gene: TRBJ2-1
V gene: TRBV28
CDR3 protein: CASLGPDNEQFF

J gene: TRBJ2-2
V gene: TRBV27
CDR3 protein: CASSWGSTGELFF